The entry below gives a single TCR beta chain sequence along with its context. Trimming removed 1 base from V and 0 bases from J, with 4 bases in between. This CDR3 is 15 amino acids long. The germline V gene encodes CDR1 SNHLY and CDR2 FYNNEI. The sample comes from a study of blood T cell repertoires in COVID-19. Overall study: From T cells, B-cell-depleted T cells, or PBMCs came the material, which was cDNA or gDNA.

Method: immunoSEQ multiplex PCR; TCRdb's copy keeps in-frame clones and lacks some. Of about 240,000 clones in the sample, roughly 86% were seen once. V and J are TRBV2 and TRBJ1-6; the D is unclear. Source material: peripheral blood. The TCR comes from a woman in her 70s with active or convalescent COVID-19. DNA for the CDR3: TGTGCCAGCAGTGAAGATCGCTCCTATAATTCACCCCTCCACTTT. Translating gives CASSEDRSYNSPLHF. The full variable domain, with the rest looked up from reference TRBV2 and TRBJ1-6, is EPEVTQTPSHQVTQMGQEVILRCVPISNHLYFYWYRQILGQKVEFLVSFYNNEISEKSEIFDDQFSVERPDGSNFTLKIRSTKLEDSAMYFCASSEDRSYNSPLHFGNGTRLTVT.